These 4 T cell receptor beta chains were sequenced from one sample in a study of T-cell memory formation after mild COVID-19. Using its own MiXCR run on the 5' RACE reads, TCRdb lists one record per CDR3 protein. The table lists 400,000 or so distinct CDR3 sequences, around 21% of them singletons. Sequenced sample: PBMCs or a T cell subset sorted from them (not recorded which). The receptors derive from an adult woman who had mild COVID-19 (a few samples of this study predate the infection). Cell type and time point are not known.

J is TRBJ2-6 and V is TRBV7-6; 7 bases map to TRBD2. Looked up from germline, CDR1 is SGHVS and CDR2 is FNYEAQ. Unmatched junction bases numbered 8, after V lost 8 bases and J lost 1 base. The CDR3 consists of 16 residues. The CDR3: CASSLLRGSGANVLTF. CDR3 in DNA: TGTGCCAGCTCCCTCCTGCGGGGGTCTGGGGCCAACGTCCTGACTTTC.

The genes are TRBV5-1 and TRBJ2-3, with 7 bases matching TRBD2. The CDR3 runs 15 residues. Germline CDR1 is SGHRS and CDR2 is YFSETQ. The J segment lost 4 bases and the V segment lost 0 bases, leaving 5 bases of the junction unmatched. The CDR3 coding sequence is TGCGCCAGCAGCTTGGCGGCGGGAGTTGCAGATACGCAGTATTTT. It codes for CASSLAAGVADTQYF.

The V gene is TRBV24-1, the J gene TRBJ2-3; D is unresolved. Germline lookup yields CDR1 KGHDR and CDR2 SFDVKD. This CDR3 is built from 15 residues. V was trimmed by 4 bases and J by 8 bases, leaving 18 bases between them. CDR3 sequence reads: CATSESTGGQITQYF. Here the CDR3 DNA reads TGTGCCACCAGTGAGTCGACGGGTGGGCAGATTACGCAGTATTTT.

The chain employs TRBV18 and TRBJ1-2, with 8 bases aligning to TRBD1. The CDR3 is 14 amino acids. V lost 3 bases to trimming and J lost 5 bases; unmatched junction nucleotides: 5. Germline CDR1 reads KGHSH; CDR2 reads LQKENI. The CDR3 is CASSPRGPEYGYTF. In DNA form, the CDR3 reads TGTGCCAGCTCACCCAGGGGGCCTGAATATGGCTACACCTTC.